These 23 T cell receptor beta chains originate from one sample sequenced in a study of CD4 T cells in relation to SARS-CoV-2 and coronaviruses. Some clones are missing from TCRdb's copy, which holds only in-frame ones; the method was immunoSEQ multiplex PCR. The sample lists roughly 63,000 clones, about 94% occurring once. CD4+ T cells from unexposed donors were obtained before the COVID-19 pandemic (2011-2018). Input material: naive CD4+ T cells from PBMCs. The subset was: naive CD4+ T cells isolated by negative enrichment. The receptors shown here come from a human donor in good health.

This chain joins TRBV10-3 and TRBJ2-7, with TRBD2 matching over 7 bases. J was trimmed by 9 bases and V by 4 bases; bases with no gene match: 6. The CDR3 loop spans 12 amino acids. In germline, CDR1 is ENHRY, CDR2 SYGVKD. The CDR3 DNA is TGTGCCATCAGTGGGGGGGGGTCGGGGCAGTACTTC. It yields the protein CAISGGGSGQYF.

The rearrangement uses TRBV10-1 and TRBJ2-7; TRBD2 is a possible D gene (5 bases). This CDR3 contains 13 residues. CDR1 and CDR2 (germline): WNHNN, SYGVQD (reference sequence). Trimming shortened V by 2 bases and J by 8 bases, and 13 bases separated the two germline ends. In DNA, the CDR3 is TGCGCCAGCAGTGAGAGTCGCGGGCTGAAGCAGTACTTC. This sequence encodes CASSESRGLKQYF.

This rearrangement joins TRBV7-3 to TRBJ1-1; TRBD1 is a possible D gene (5 bases). The CDR3 is 14 residues long. CDR1 is SGHTA, CDR2 FQGTGA, per germline. Trimming took off 5 bases at V and 5 bases at J, with 15 bases between the two ends. The CDR3 DNA is TGTGCCAGCAGCCCCGGGGGGTCGGAAACTGAAGCTTTCTTT. This sequence encodes CASSPGGSETEAFF.

CDR3 in amino acids: CASSQEAPRGNTIYF. The CDR3 DNA reads TGCGCCAGCAGCCAAGAAGCCCCAAGAGGAAACACCATATATTTT. The rearrangement joins TRBV4-1 to TRBJ1-3, with no clear D. This CDR3 has 15 amino acids. Looked up from germline, CDR1 is MGHRA and CDR2 is YSYEKL. V shed 0 bases and J shed 4 bases, with 10 bases lying between them.

The CDR3 here is CASSISLGTERQPRNEAFF. The CDR3 coding sequence is TGTGCCAGCAGCATCTCTCTCGGGACGGAACGACAGCCGAGGAATGAAGCTTTCTTT. The J gene is TRBJ1-1, the V gene TRBV7-9; a weak D match, TRBD1 (5 bases). The germline V gene encodes CDR1 SEHNR and CDR2 FQNEAQ (reference sequence). The V end was cut by 5 bases, the J end by 7 bases, with 32 bases between. This CDR3 region has 19 residues.

The V and J genes are TRBV7-3 and TRBJ2-3; 12 bases match TRBD2. This CDR3 comprises 15 residues. J gave up 3 bases and V 5 bases, and 3 bases lay outside the gene matches. CDR1 and CDR2 from the germline V gene are SGHTA and FQGTGA. The CDR3 reads CASSKGLAGTDTQYF. DNA for the CDR3: TGTGCCAGCAGCAAAGGACTAGCGGGAACAGATACGCAGTATTTT.

The J gene is TRBJ2-3, the V gene TRBV7-6; 10 bases are shared with TRBD2. Per germline, CDR1 SGHVS and CDR2 FNYEAQ. This CDR3 has 18 amino acids. The J segment lost 5 bases and the V segment lost 0 bases, leaving 11 bases of the junction unmatched. The CDR3 DNA is TGTGCCAGCAGCTTAGCGTTGGTAGCGGGAGGTGTGAGAGATACGCAGTATTTT. Translating gives CASSLALVAGGVRDTQYF.

This clone was found once. The rearrangement joins TRBV18 to TRBJ2-1, with 12 nucleotides matching TRBD2. The CDR3 length is 17 residues. Germline values: CDR1 KGHSH, CDR2 LQKENI. With V trimmed by 1 base and J by 8 bases, 9 bases remained unmatched. The CDR3 reads CASSPRTSGVQKDEQFF. As DNA, the CDR3 is TGTGCCAGCTCACCACGGACTAGCGGGGTGCAGAAGGATGAGCAGTTCTTC. Complete variable domain (other parts from reference TRBV18 and TRBJ2-1): NAGVMQNPRHLVRRRGQEARLRCSPMKGHSHVYWYRQLPEEGLKFMVYLQKENIIDESGMPKERFSAEFPKEGPSILRIQQVVRGDSAAYFCASSPRTSGVQKDEQFFGPGTRLTVL.

The V and J genes are TRBV5-1 and TRBJ2-2; 11 bases line up with TRBD2. The CDR3 covers 16 residues. Trimming at V came to 5 bases and at J to 1 base, leaving 4 bases not matched to a gene. CDR1 SGHRS and CDR2 YFSETQ come from the germline V gene. CDR3: CASRSGTSGNTGELFF. The CDR3 nucleotides read TGCGCCAGCAGATCCGGGACTAGCGGGAACACCGGGGAGCTGTTTTTT.

The chain links TRBV18 to TRBJ2-3, with D uncertain. This CDR3 region has 15 residues. The V gene lost 6 bases and the J gene lost 2 bases, with 15 bases spanning the gap. Germline CDR1 KGHSH, CDR2 LQKENI. CDR3 in amino acids: CASSRAELLTDTQYF. The CDR3 DNA is TGTGCCAGCTCCCGGGCGGAGCTCCTCACAGATACGCAGTATTTT.

This clone has a single count. This chain uses TRBV5-1 with TRBJ2-7, with 11 bases fitting TRBD2. Per germline, CDR1 SGHRS and CDR2 YFSETQ. V lost 5 bases, J lost 4 bases, and 5 bases stayed unmatched. The CDR3 runs to 14 residues. CDR3 loop: CASRITSGSYEQYF. In nucleotides, the CDR3 is TGCGCCAGCAGAATTACTAGCGGGAGTTACGAGCAGTACTTC.

The chain is built from TRBV29-1 and TRBJ2-5, with D maybe TRBD2 (5 bases). Germline assignment: CDR1 SQVTM and CDR2 ANQGSEA. This CDR3 comprises 12 residues. With 8 bases removed from V and 4 bases from J, the gap between germline ends came to 14 bases. CDR3 nucleotide sequence: TGCAGCACCCAACAGAGCGGAGAGACCCAGTACTTC. This translates into CSTQQSGETQYF.

J is TRBJ2-3 and V is TRBV5-4, with D possibly TRBD2 on 5 matching bases. Trimming shortened V by 0 bases and J by 3 bases, and 11 bases separated the two germline ends. The CDR3 runs 15 residues. Looked up from germline, CDR1 is SGHNT and CDR2 is YYREEE (reference sequence). The CDR3 DNA follows: TGTGCCAGCAGCTTGGCCGGGGAGAGAACAGATACGCAGTATTTT. Encoded protein: CASSLAGERTDTQYF.

The chain combines TRBV12-3 or TRBV12-4 with TRBJ2-5, with D unresolved. The CDR3 has 11 residues. Trimming pared 6 bases from V and 4 bases from J, leaving 6 bases between. CDR3 residues: CASSLGETQYF. The CDR3 DNA reads TGTGCCAGCAGCCTTGGAGAGACCCAGTACTTC.

As for this clone: The junction and the germline gene differ at one end; a read error may be behind it. The gene calls are TRBV2 and TRBJ2-2; possible D gene TRBD1, 8 bases. The CDR3 has 12 amino acids. Germline V gene sequence: CDR1 SNHLY, CDR2 FYNNEI. DNA for the CDR3: TGTGCCAGCAGTCTAACAGGGGGGGGGCTGTTTTTT. Its translation is CASSLTGGGLFF.

The chain joins TRBV28 to TRBJ1-4, with 12 bases that match TRBD1. The CDR3 extends over 17 amino acids. The germline gives CDR1 MDHEN, CDR2 SYDVKM. Trimming at V came to 4 bases and at J to 7 bases, leaving 10 bases not matched to a gene. The CDR3: CASSSPGQGARGEKLFF. In DNA, the CDR3 is TGTGCCAGCAGTTCCCCGGGACAGGGGGCGCGGGGTGAAAAACTGTTTTTT.

The J gene is TRBJ2-4, the V gene TRBV20-1; 10 bases match TRBD1. J lost 10 bases, V lost 3 bases, and 6 bases had no gene match. The CDR3 is made up of 13 amino acids. From germline, CDR1 is DFQATT and CDR2 SNEGSKA (reference sequence). The CDR3 DNA follows: TGCAGTGCTAGTGACAGGGGGCGGCCTATTCAGTACTTC. This gives the protein CSASDRGRPIQYF.

V usage is TRBV5-4 and J usage is TRBJ2-1; 8 bases map to TRBD1. The CDR3 extends over 15 amino acids. Germline values: CDR1 SGHNT, CDR2 YYREEE (reference sequence). J gave up 4 bases and V 0 bases, and 3 bases lay outside the gene matches. CDR3 region: CASSLEGTGYNEQFF. The CDR3 DNA sequence: TGTGCCAGCAGCTTGGAGGGGACAGGTTACAATGAGCAGTTCTTC.

The chain recombines TRBV9 with TRBJ2-1, with TRBD2 matching 7 bases. The CDR3 totals 16 residues. Per the germline V gene, CDR1 is SGDLS and CDR2 is YYNGEE. V gave up 3 bases and J gave up 0 bases; unmatched junction bases: 6. For the CDR3, the DNA is TGTGCCAGCAGCGCAGGACTAGGAAGCTCCTACAATGAGCAGTTCTTC. This encodes CASSAGLGSSYNEQFF.

Only a few counts were recorded for this clone. The chain's CDR3 is CASSELHSGANVLTF. CDR3 nucleotides: TGTGCCAGCAGTGAACTGCACTCTGGGGCCAACGTCCTGACTTTC. This chain joins TRBV6-1 and TRBJ2-6; D call uncertain. Trimming stripped 2 bases from V and 0 bases from J, with 5 bases between. CDR1 and CDR2 (germline): MNHNS, SASEGT. This CDR3 is 15 amino acids long.

The rearrangement links TRBV3-1 (or the pseudogene TRBV3-2) to TRBJ2-5; D unclear. V was shortened by 7 bases and J by 6 bases, with 15 bases between the two germline ends. The CDR3 sequence is 13 residues long. The germline CDR1 and CDR2 sequences are LGHDT and YNNKEL (reference sequence). CDR3 sequence: CASTMSGPKTQYF. CDR3 sequence (DNA): TGTGCCAGCACCATGAGTGGTCCGAAGACCCAGTACTTC.

This chain links TRBV28 with TRBJ2-7; 10 bases map to TRBD2. The length of the CDR3 is 16 residues. The germline gives CDR1 MDHEN, CDR2 SYDVKM. With 6 bases clipped from V and 2 bases from J, the junction kept 10 bases outside the gene matches. The CDR3 DNA sequence: TGTGCCAGCAGCAAGGGGGGGACTAGCGTTACCTACGAGCAGTACTTC. This sequence encodes CASSKGGTSVTYEQYF.

The chain couples TRBV2 to TRBJ1-2; a weak D match, TRBD1 (5 bases). The CDR3 length is 13 residues. Looked up from germline, CDR1 is SNHLY and CDR2 is FYNNEI. V lost 6 bases to trimming and J lost 2 bases, with 10 bases between them. As DNA, the CDR3 is TGTGCCAGCAGCGCGGGGCCAAACTATGGCTACACCTTC. Its protein is CASSAGPNYGYTF.